This T cell receptor (beta chain) was sequenced in a study of ipilimumab plus nivolumab after autologous stem cell transplantation. Starting 14 to 28 days after autologous transplant, ipilimumab 1 mg/kg was given. The CDR3 is 13 residues long. Germline CDR1 reads MNHNS; CDR2 reads SASEGT. The repertoire was sequenced with immunoSEQ multiplex PCR; TCRdb's copy has only in-frame clones and lacks some. The data contain over 10,000 clones, roughly 75% of them singletons. The chain carries TRBV6-1 and TRBJ2-5; TRBD2 aligns across 7 bases. Gene TRBJ2-7 matches the end of the DNA better, so the J call may be wrong. The sequencing here drew on PBMCs, taken in a trial of ipilimumab plus nivolumab as post-transplant consolidation. The sequence derives from a male donor with multiple myeloma. As DNA, the CDR3 is TGTGCCAGCGGGCCGGGGGGCTCCTACGAGCAGTACTTC. Amino acid sequence: CASGPGGSYEQYF.